This is a list of T cell receptor beta chains from one sample in a study of blood T cell repertoires in COVID-19. Data came from immunoSEQ multiplex PCR; TCRdb stores just in-frame clones and leaves some out. This sample has under 300,000 clones, with about 88% found just once. The sample consisted of peripheral blood. These receptors were taken from a woman between 70 and 85 years old with active or convalescent COVID-19. The CDR3 runs from the conserved cysteine through the conserved F or W. A D gene is named only where the DNA matches it firmly. Clone size, where shown, is once, few, many, or a class for clones that have expanded.

TRBJ2-7 | NA | few | TRBV7-8 | CASSLQGIYEQYF | TGTGCCAGCAGCTTACAGGGAATCTACGAGCAGTACTTC
TRBJ2-1 | TRBD2 | once | TRBV11-2 | CASSLTSGGNNEQFF | TGTGCCAGCAGCTTGACTAGCGGGGGGAACAATGAGCAGTTCTTC
TRBJ2-2 | NA | NA | TRBV3-1/TRBV3-2 | CASTGSAGELFF | TGTGCCAGCACAGGCTCGGCCGGGGAGCTGTTTTTT
TRBJ1-1 | NA | once | TRBV7-8 | CASSLGQWNTEAFF | TGTGCCAGCAGCTTGGGGCAGTGGAACACTGAAGCTTTCTTT
TRBJ1-5 | NA | NA | TRBV7-2 | CASSPWGGGQPQHF | TGTGCCAGCAGCCCATGGGGAGGAGGACAGCCCCAGCATTTT
TRBJ1-6 | NA | NA | TRBV5-5 | CASSSVGSGNSPLHF | TGTGCCAGCAGCTCGGTAGGTTCGGGTAATTCACCCCTCCACTTT
TRBJ2-1 | TRBD1 | NA | TRBV3-1/TRBV3-2 | CASSRRTGKNNEQFF | TGTGCCAGCAGCCGTAGGACAGGGAAGAACAATGAGCAGTTCTTC
TRBJ1-6 | NA | NA | TRBV4-3 | CASSQESQDNSPLHF | TGCGCCAGCAGCCAAGAATCACAGGATAATTCACCCCTCCACTTT
TRBJ1-2 | NA | NA | TRBV12-5 | CASGLNRVHLGGYTF | TGTGCTAGTGGTTTGAACAGGGTTCATCTTGGTGGCTACACCTTC
TRBJ2-3 | NA | NA | TRBV10-1 | CASSAASSTDTQYF | TGCGCCAGCAGTGCAGCGAGCTCCACAGATACGCAGTATTTT
TRBJ2-3 | NA | NA | TRBV18 | CASMRTQGSDTQYF | TGTGCCAGCATGAGGACACAGGGATCAGATACGCAGTATTTT
TRBJ1-2 | TRBD1 | few | TRBV27 | CASSQTDRVGNYGYTF | TGTGCCAGCAGCCAGACCGACAGGGTTGGTAACTATGGCTACACCTTC
TRBJ2-1 | NA | NA | TRBV5-1 | CASSPLGLLDGMSSYNEQFF | TGCGCCAGCAGCCCGCTGGGACTCCTCGATGGAATGAGCTCCTACAATGAGCAGTTCTTC
TRBJ2-7 | TRBD1 | few | TRBV7-2 | CASSLGGQGAIEQYF | TGTGCCAGCAGCTTAGGGGGACAGGGGGCCATCGAGCAGTACTTC
TRBJ2-2 | NA | once | TRBV3-1/TRBV3-2 | CASSQDGENTGELFF | TGTGCCAGCAGCCAAGACGGGGAGAACACCGGGGAGCTGTTTTTT
TRBJ2-3 | NA | NA | TRBV6-5 | CASSYGQLGMDTQYF | TGTGCCAGCAGTTACGGCCAACTAGGTATGGATACGCAGTATTTT
TRBJ1-6 | NA | NA | TRBV7-8 | CASSVRIGDSPLHF | TGTGCCAGCAGCGTCAGGATCGGGGATTCACCCCTCCACTTT
TRBJ1-6 | NA | once | TRBV4-3 | CASSQGRVFHSPLHF | TGCGCCAGCAGCCAGGGGCGCGTATTTCATTCACCCCTCCACTTT
TRBJ1-3 | NA | NA | TRBV27 | CASASTGTLGNTIYF | TGTGCCAGCGCGTCTACCGGGACTTTGGGAAACACCATATATTTT
TRBJ1-6 | NA | NA | TRBV27 | CASRWIRGSSYNSPLHF | TGTGCCAGCAGGTGGATCAGGGGCAGCTCCTATAATTCACCCCTCCACTTT
TRBJ1-5 | TRBD1 | few | TRBV11-2 | CASSVGQASMEPQHF | TGTGCCAGCAGCGTCGGACAGGCGAGTATGGAGCCCCAGCATTTT
TRBJ1-5 | NA | NA | TRBV12-3/TRBV12-4 | CASSNRAVGPQHF | TGTGCCAGCAGCAACAGGGCCGTCGGGCCCCAGCATTTT
TRBJ2-2 | NA | NA | TRBV20-1 | CSAGPAGELFF | TGCAGTGCCGGTCCGGCCGGGGAGCTGTTTTTT
TRBJ1-6 | NA | NA | TRBV20-1 | CSASLGGGDSPLHF | TGCAGTGCTAGTCTCGGCGGGGGAGATTCACCCCTCCACTTT
TRBJ1-4 | TRBD1 | NA | TRBV11-2 | CASSFTSGGGKLFF | TGTGCCAGCAGCTTTACCTCAGGGGGCGGAAAACTGTTTTTT
TRBJ1-1 | NA | NA | TRBV9 | CASSEHGRNTEAFF | TGTGCCAGCAGCGAACACGGGAGGAACACTGAAGCTTTCTTT
TRBJ2-5 | TRBD2 | NA | TRBV24-1 | CATSALQGTSGEGEETQYF | TGTGCCACCAGTGCCCTGCAAGGGACTAGCGGGGAGGGTGAAGAGACCCAGTACTTC
TRBJ2-6 | NA | NA | TRBV27 | CASCHPGGANVLTF | TGTGCCAGCTGCCATCCGGGGGGGGCCAACGTCCTGACTTTC
TRBJ1-1 | NA | NA | TRBV29-1 | CSVAGLEAFF | TGCAGCGTGGCGGGTCTTGAAGCTTTCTTT
TRBJ1-1 | NA | NA | TRBV11-3 | CASSLDSDGNTEAFF | TGTGCCAGCAGCTTAGACAGCGACGGGAACACTGAAGCTTTCTTT
TRBJ2-7 | NA | NA | TRBV9 | CASSPRQSSYEQYF | TGTGCCAGCAGCCCGCGACAGAGCTCCTACGAGCAGTACTTC
TRBJ2-5 | TRBD1 | few | TRBV4-3 | CASSEQGAGETQYF | TGCGCCAGCAGCGAACAGGGGGCTGGGGAGACCCAGTACTTC
TRBJ2-2 | NA | NA | TRBV5-1 | CASKHHGGTGELFF | TGCGCCAGCAAACACCACGGGGGCACCGGGGAGCTGTTTTTT
TRBJ2-2 | TRBD2 | NA | TRBV6-5 | CASSYSSGGYTGELFF | TGTGCCAGCAGTTACTCTAGCGGGGGGTACACCGGGGAGCTGTTTTTT
TRBJ1-3 | NA | NA | TRBV2 | CASEMAGNTIYF | TGTGCCAGCGAGATGGCTGGAAACACCATATATTTT
TRBJ1-2 | TRBD1 | NA | TRBV3-1/TRBV3-2 | CASSQGSGQGAGGYTF | TGTGCCAGCAGCCAAGGTTCGGGACAGGGGGCCGGTGGCTACACCTTC
TRBJ2-2 | TRBD2 | NA | TRBV24-1 | CATSDFQRGGRISELFF | TGTGCCACCAGTGATTTTCAGCGGGGGGGCCGAATCTCGGAGCTGTTTTTT
TRBJ1-2 | NA | NA | TRBV7-9 | CASSTGINYGYTF | TGTGCCAGCAGCACGGGAATTAACTATGGCTACACCTTC
TRBJ1-2 | TRBD1 | NA | TRBV9 | CASSVGQGNYGYTF | TGTGCCAGCAGCGTAGGACAGGGTAACTATGGCTACACCTTC
TRBJ1-5 | TRBD1 | NA | TRBV7-2 | CASSPGGGNQPQHF | TGTGCCAGCAGCCCAGGGGGCGGTAATCAGCCCCAGCATTTT
TRBJ2-1 | TRBD1 | NA | TRBV6-5 | CASAKTGRDNEQFF | TGTGCCAGCGCCAAGACAGGGCGCGACAATGAGCAGTTCTTC
TRBJ1-2 | NA | NA | TRBV5-6 | CASSFDVWGLGGYTF | TGTGCCAGCAGCTTCGATGTTTGGGGGCTTGGTGGCTACACCTTC
TRBJ2-7 | NA | NA | TRBV7-2 | CASSLIGSGSYEQYF | TGTGCCAGCAGCTTAATTGGTAGCGGATCCTACGAGCAGTACTTC
TRBJ1-3 | NA | NA | TRBV9 | CASSVRVGAGNTIYF | TGTGCCAGCAGCGTAAGGGTAGGGGCTGGAAACACCATATATTTT
TRBJ1-1 | NA | NA | TRBV6-2/TRBV6-3 | CASSYSNVGVYTEAFF | TGTGCCAGCAGTTACTCGAACGTCGGGGTTTACACTGAAGCTTTCTTT
TRBJ1-5 | TRBD1 | NA | TRBV19 | CASSPTLTGSEPQHF | TGTGCCAGTAGTCCCACCCTGACAGGGTCGGAGCCCCAGCATTTT
TRBJ1-2 | TRBD1 | once | TRBV6-2/TRBV6-3 | CASSYSGIGGDYGYTF | TGTGCCAGCAGTTACTCGGGGATAGGGGGCGACTATGGCTACACCTTC
TRBJ1-6 | NA | NA | TRBV2 | CASSEARGSPLHF | TGTGCCAGCAGTGAAGCGCGAGGGTCACCCCTCCACTTT
TRBJ1-3 | NA | NA | TRBV19 | CASSPTSGAGNTIYF | TGTGCCAGTAGTCCCACCTCGGGGGCTGGAAACACCATATATTTT
TRBJ1-1 | NA | NA | TRBV6-5 | CASSYGRKGGTEAFF | TGTGCCAGCAGTTACGGACGCAAGGGAGGGACTGAAGCTTTCTTT